The rows below give T cell receptor beta chains drawn from one sample of a study of blood T cell repertoires in COVID-19. TCRdb keeps only in-frame clones here, not all; method: immunoSEQ multiplex PCR. Of 250,000 to 350,000 clones in the sample, 75% to 95% are singletons; the top ten hold about 7%. Sequencing was done on a sample of peripheral blood. The receptors here all came from a woman between 25 and 40 years old with COVID-19, enrolled during active disease. Both conserved end residues are part of each CDR3. A D gene is named only where the DNA matches it firmly. Expanded clones get a size class; other rows say once, few or many, or leave the size out.

>.|.|TRBJ1-1|TRBV7-9
TGTGCCAGAGAGGAGTTGGAAATGAACACTGAAGCTTTCTTT
CAREELEMNTEAFF
>.|.|TRBJ2-7|TRBV7-2
TGTGCCAGCAGCTTAGCGGAGAGCTTTCCCTACGAGCAGTACTTC
CASSLAESFPYEQYF
>.|.|TRBJ2-3|TRBV4-1
TGCGCCAGCTCCATCCAGGCCCAGATGACAGATACGCAGTATTTT
CASSIQAQMTDTQYF
>.|.|TRBJ1-2|TRBV6-5
TGTGCCAGCAGGAACAGACCCGAGGGCTACACCTTC
CASRNRPEGYTF
>TRBD2|.|TRBJ2-2|TRBV6-4
TGTGCCAGCAGTAGCGGGAGTGACACCGGGGAGCTGTTTTTT
CASSSGSDTGELFF
>.|.|TRBJ2-3|TRBV6-5
TGTGCCAGCAGTACACTAGTCACAGATACGCAGTATTTT
CASSTLVTDTQYF
>.|.|TRBJ2-2|TRBV2
TGTGCCAGCAGTGGACAGGCCGGGGAGCTGTTTTTT
CASSGQAGELFF
>TRBD1|.|TRBJ2-5|TRBV5-4
TGTGCCAGCAGCTTACAGGGGGCGGTGGAGACCCAGTACTTC
CASSLQGAVETQYF
>.|.|TRBJ2-3|TRBV9
TGTGCCAGCAGCTTTAGAGGGATAGCGGCAATCACAGATACGCAGTATTTT
CASSFRGIAAITDTQYF
>TRBD1|.|TRBJ2-2|TRBV5-4
TGTGCCAGCAGCTTGGACAGGGGGAGCGGGGAGCTGTTTTTT
CASSLDRGSGELFF
>.|.|TRBJ2-7|TRBV30
TGTGCCTGGAGTGGGGCAGGGGTGGGCGAGCAGTACTTC
CAWSGAGVGEQYF
>TRBD2|.|TRBJ2-7|TRBV6-6
TGTGCCAGCAGTTACTCGGAATTAGCGGGAGAGCGCGAGCAGTACTTC
CASSYSELAGEREQYF
>.|.|TRBJ2-1|TRBV19
TGTGCCAGTAGTATAGTGTCGAGTGAGCAGTTCTTC
CASSIVSSEQFF
>.|.|TRBJ1-3|TRBV5-1
TGCGCCAGCAGCTTGGAGGGACTCTCTGGAAACACCATATATTTT
CASSLEGLSGNTIYF
>.|.|TRBJ1-2|TRBV28
TGTGCCAGCAGTTTCCCCTACCGGGGCTATGGCTACACCTTC
CASSFPYRGYGYTF
>TRBD2|.|TRBJ2-2|TRBV9
TGTGCCAGCAGCGACCGTCGACTAGCGGGGGACACCGGGGAGCTGTTTTTT
CASSDRRLAGDTGELFF
>TRBD2|.|TRBJ2-1|TRBV19
TGTGCCAGTAGTATTGCACTAGCGGGAGGTGGGGATGAGCAGTTCTTC
CASSIALAGGGDEQFF
>.|.|TRBJ2-4|TRBV30
TGTGCCTGGAGTGTCGGCAGGGGAAACATTCAGTACTTC
CAWSVGRGNIQYF
>TRBD1|.|TRBJ2-2|TRBV19
TGTGCCAGTAGTAAAGGGACAGGGGCCAACACCGGGGAGCTGTTTTTT
CASSKGTGANTGELFF
>.|.|TRBJ2-1|TRBV12-3/TRBV12-4
TGTGCCAGCAGTCCCACAGGGAAGCGTGAGCAGTTCTTC
CASSPTGKREQFF
>TRBD2|.|TRBJ2-1|TRBV5-4
TGTGCCAGCAGCCTAGCGGGAGGGACCTACAATGAGCAGTTCTTC
CASSLAGGTYNEQFF
>TRBD1|.|TRBJ1-2|TRBV19
TGTGCCAGTAGCCTCCCGGGACAGGGGGCTTATGGCTACACCTTC
CASSLPGQGAYGYTF
>TRBD1|.|TRBJ1-2|TRBV6-6
TGTGCCAGCAGATCGGACAGGGTTATTCGCGGTGGCTACACCTTC
CASRSDRVIRGGYTF
>.|.|TRBJ2-7|TRBV4-1
TGCGCCAGCAGCCAAGAGATCCCCGGGTGGGAGCAGTACTTC
CASSQEIPGWEQYF
>.|once|TRBJ1-6|TRBV4-3
TGCGCCAGCAGCCAAGATCCGGGAGGAGATTCACCCCTCCACTTT
CASSQDPGGDSPLHF
>.|.|TRBJ2-7|TRBV28
TGTGCCAGCCGAGGGGGAACCTACGAGCAGTACTTC
CASRGGTYEQYF
>.|.|TRBJ2-7|TRBV27
TGTGCCAGCAGGAGAGATATAAACCCCCTTAGCTCCTACGAGCAGTACTTC
CASRRDINPLSSYEQYF
>TRBD2|once|TRBJ2-7|TRBV6-6
TGTGCCAGCAGTTACTACTCCGTTAGCGGGTGGTACGAGCAGTACTTC
CASSYYSVSGWYEQYF
>TRBD1|.|TRBJ2-5|TRBV3-1/TRBV3-2
TGTGCCAGCAGCCAGAATGACAGGGGAGGAGAGACCCAGTACTTC
CASSQNDRGGETQYF
>TRBD2|.|TRBJ2-3|TRBV30
TGTGCCTGGAGTGTACTAGCGGGAGGATCAGATACGCAGTATTTT
CAWSVLAGGSDTQYF
>TRBD1|.|TRBJ1-1|TRBV5-1
TGCGCCAGCAGCACGACAGGGGGCGCGGGCACTGAAGCTTTCTTT
CASSTTGGAGTEAFF
>TRBD1|.|TRBJ2-7|TRBV19
TGTGCCAGTAGGGACCGGGACAGGGTCTCCTACGAGCAGTACTTC
CASRDRDRVSYEQYF
>TRBD1|.|TRBJ1-1|TRBV19
TGTGCCAGCCGACAGGGGTTAGGGACTGAAGCTTTCTTT
CASRQGLGTEAFF
>.|.|TRBJ2-7|TRBV4-1
TGCGCCAGCAGCCTTGAGTATTCCTACGAGCAGTACTTC
CASSLEYSYEQYF
>.|.|TRBJ2-2|TRBV6-1
TGTGCCAGCAGTGCCCCTGGGGGGACAGCGTCCGGGGAGCTGTTTTTT
CASSAPGGTASGELFF
>TRBD2|.|TRBJ2-2|TRBV29-1
TGCAGCGTGACTAGCGGGAGTTTCGGGGAGCTGTTTTTT
CSVTSGSFGELFF
>TRBD2|few|TRBJ2-2|TRBV4-1
TGCGCCAGCAGCCAGACCGGACTAGCGGGAGTGACCGGGGAGCTGTTTTTT
CASSQTGLAGVTGELFF
>.|.|TRBJ2-7|TRBV5-4
TGTGCCACCAACTTAGGGGGGGTGTCCTACGAGCAGTACTTC
CATNLGGVSYEQYF
>.|.|TRBJ1-5|TRBV4-2
TGTGCCAGCAGCCCGCAGTTGAGGGAGCAGCCCCAGCATTTT
CASSPQLREQPQHF
>.|.|TRBJ2-2|TRBV6-1
TGTGCCAGCAGTGACCCCCCTGTCGGGGAGCTGTTTTTT
CASSDPPVGELFF
>.|.|TRBJ1-1|TRBV5-4
TGTGCCAGCAGCTTGGATTTTCGCGCCACTGAAGCTTTCTTT
CASSLDFRATEAFF
>TRBD2|.|TRBJ2-7|TRBV9
TGTGCCAGCAGCGTAGGGACTAGCGGGAGGGACGAGCAGTACTTC
CASSVGTSGRDEQYF
>.|.|TRBJ1-4|TRBV30
TGTGCCTGGTCTCGGACGGGGTCCAGGGGAGAAAAACTGTTTTTT
CAWSRTGSRGEKLFF
>.|.|TRBJ1-2|TRBV10-3
TGTGCCATCAGTGACAGGGAAAACTATGGCTACACCTTC
CAISDRENYGYTF